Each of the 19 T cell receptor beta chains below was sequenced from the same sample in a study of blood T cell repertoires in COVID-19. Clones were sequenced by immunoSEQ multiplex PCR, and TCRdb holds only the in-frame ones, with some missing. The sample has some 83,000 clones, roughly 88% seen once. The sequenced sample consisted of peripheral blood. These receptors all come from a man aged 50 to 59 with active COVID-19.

CDR3 sequence (DNA): TGTGCCAGCAGTTACTTCGACAGGGTGGGCACTGAAGCTTTCTTT. Protein: CASSYFDRVGTEAFF. The V and J genes are TRBV6-2 or TRBV6-3 and TRBJ1-1; 7 nucleotides match TRBD1. Trimming removed 1 base from V and 4 bases from J; junction bases left unmatched: 6. From germline, CDR1 is MNHEY and CDR2 SVGEGT. The CDR3 extends over 15 amino acids.

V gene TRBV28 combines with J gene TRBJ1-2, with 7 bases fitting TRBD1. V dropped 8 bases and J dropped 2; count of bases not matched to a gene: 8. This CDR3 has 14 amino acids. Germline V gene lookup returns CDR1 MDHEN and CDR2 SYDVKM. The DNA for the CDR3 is TGTGCCAGCGTCGTAGGACAGGTGAACTATGGCTACACCTTC. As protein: CASVVGQVNYGYTF.

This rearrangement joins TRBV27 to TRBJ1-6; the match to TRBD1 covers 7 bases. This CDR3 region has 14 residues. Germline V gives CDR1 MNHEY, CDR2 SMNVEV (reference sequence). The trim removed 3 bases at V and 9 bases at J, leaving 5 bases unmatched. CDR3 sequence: CASSLLQGSSPLHF. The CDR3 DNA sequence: TGTGCCAGCAGTTTGTTACAGGGGAGTTCACCCCTCCACTTT.

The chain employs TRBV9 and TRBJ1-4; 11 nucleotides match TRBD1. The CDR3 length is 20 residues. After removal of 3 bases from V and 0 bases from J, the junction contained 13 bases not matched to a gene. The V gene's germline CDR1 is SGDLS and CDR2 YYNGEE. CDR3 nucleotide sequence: TGTGCCAGCAGCGACCGGACAGGGGGCGCCGGAGGGGCAACTAATGAAAAACTGTTTTTT. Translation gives CASSDRTGGAGGATNEKLFF.

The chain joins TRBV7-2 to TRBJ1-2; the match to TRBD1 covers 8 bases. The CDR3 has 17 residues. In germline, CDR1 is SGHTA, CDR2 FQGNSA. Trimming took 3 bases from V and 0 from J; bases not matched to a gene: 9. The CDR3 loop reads CASSFGRGREANYGYTF. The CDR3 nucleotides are TGTGCCAGCAGCTTTGGCAGGGGGCGGGAAGCTAACTATGGCTACACCTTC. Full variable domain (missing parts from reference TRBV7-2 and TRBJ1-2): GAGVSQSPSNKVTEKGKDVELRCDPISGHTALYWYRQSLGQGLEFLIYFQGNSAPDKSGLPSDRFSAERTGGSVSTLTIQRTQQEDSAVYLCASSFGRGREANYGYTFGSGTRLTVV.

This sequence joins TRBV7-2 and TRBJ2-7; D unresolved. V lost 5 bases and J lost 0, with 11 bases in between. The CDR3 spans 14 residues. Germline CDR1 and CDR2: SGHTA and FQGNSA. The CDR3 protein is CASSPRLASYEQYF. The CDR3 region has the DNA TGTGCCAGCAGCCCTCGACTGGCCTCCTACGAGCAGTACTTC.

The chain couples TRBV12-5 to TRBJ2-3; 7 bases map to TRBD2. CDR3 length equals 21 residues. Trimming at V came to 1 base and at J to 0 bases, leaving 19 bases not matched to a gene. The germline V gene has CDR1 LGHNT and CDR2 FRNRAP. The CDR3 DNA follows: TGTGCTAGTGGTTTGGCGCTCAAGGCGGGAGCATTCGACTCTAGCACAGATACGCAGTATTTT. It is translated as CASGLALKAGAFDSSTDTQYF.

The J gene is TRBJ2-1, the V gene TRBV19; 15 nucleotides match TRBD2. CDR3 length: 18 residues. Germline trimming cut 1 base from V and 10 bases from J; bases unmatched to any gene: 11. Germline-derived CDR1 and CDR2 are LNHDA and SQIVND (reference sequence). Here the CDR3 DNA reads TGTGCCAGTAGTATAGGTGGACTAGCGGGAGGGCCACAATACGAGCAGTTCTTC. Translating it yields CASSIGGLAGGPQYEQFF. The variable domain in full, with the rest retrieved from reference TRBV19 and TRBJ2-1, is DGGITQSPKYLFRKEGQNVTLSCEQNLNHDAMYWYRQDPGQGLRLIYYSQIVNDFQKGDIAEGYSVSREKKESFPLTVTSAQKNPTAFYLCASSIGGLAGGPQYEQFFGPGTRLTVL.

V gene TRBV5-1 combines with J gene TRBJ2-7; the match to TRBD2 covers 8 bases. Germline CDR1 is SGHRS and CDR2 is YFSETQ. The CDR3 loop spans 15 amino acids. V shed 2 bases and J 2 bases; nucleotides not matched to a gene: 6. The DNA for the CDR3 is TGCGCCAGCAGCTTTCTAGCGGGCCTAACCTACGAGCAGTACTTC. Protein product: CASSFLAGLTYEQYF. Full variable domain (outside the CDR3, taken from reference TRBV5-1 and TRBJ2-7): KAGVTQTPRYLIKTRGQQVTLSCSPISGHRSVSWYQQTPGQGLQFLFEYFSETQRNKGNFPGRFSGRQFSNSRSEMNVSTLELGDSALYLCASSFLAGLTYEQYFGPGTRLTVT.

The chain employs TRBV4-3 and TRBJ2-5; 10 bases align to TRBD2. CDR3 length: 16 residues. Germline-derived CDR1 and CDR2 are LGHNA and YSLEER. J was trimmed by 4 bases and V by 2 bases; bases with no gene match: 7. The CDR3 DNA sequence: TGCGCCAGCAGCCAAATAGCGGGGGGCGGGGGAGAGACCCAGTACTTC. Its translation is CASSQIAGGGGETQYF.

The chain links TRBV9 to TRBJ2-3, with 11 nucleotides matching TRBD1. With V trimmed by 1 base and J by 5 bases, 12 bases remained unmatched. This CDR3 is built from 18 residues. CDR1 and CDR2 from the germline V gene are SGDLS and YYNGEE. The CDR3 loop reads CASSVSSGGQGAQDTQYF. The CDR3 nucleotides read TGTGCCAGCAGCGTATCGTCGGGCGGACAGGGGGCGCAAGATACGCAGTATTTT.

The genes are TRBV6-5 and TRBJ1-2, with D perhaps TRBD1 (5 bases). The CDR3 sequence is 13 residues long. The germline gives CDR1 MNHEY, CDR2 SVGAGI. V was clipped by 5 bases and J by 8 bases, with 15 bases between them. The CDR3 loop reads CASSPRTFEGYTF. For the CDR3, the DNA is TGTGCCAGCAGTCCTAGGACATTCGAAGGCTACACCTTC.

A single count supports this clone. The CDR3 loop reads CASTLRLQGAISGNTIYF. The CDR3 region has the DNA TGTGCCAGCACCCTAAGACTCCAGGGGGCGATCTCTGGAAACACCATATATTTT. The V gene is TRBV4-2, the J gene TRBJ1-3; 8 bases are shared with TRBD1. The CDR3 has 18 residues. Per germline, CDR1 LGHNA and CDR2 YNFKEQ. V dropped 7 bases and J dropped 0; count of bases not matched to a gene: 14.

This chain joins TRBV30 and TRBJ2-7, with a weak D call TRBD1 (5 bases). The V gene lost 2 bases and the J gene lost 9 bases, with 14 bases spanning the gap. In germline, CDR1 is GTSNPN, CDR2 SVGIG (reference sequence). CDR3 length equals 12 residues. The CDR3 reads CAWSSGLTGQYF. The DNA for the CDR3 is TGTGCCTGGAGTTCGGGCCTCACAGGGCAGTACTTC.

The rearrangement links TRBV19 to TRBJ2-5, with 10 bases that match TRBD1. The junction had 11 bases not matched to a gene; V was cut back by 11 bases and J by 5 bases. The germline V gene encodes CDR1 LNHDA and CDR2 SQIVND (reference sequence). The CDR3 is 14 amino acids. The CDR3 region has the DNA TGTGCCTCCCGCGACAGGGGGCGTGGGGAGACCCAGTACTTC. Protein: CASRDRGRGETQYF.

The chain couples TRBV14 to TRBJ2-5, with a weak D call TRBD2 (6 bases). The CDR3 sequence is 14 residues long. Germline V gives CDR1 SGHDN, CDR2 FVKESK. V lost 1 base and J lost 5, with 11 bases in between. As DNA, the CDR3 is TGTGCCAGCAGCCAAGTCGGGGGATCGGAGACCCAGTACTTC. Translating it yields CASSQVGGSETQYF.

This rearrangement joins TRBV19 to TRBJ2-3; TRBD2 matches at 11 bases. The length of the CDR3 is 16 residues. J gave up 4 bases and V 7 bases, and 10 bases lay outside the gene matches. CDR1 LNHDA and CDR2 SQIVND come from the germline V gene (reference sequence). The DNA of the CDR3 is TGTGCCAGTACCACGCTAGCGGGGGGAGCCCCAGATACGCAGTATTTT. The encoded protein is CASTTLAGGAPDTQYF. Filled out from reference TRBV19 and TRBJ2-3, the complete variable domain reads DGGITQSPKYLFRKEGQNVTLSCEQNLNHDAMYWYRQDPGQGLRLIYYSQIVNDFQKGDIAEGYSVSREKKESFPLTVTSAQKNPTAFYLCASTTLAGGAPDTQYFGPGTRLTVL.

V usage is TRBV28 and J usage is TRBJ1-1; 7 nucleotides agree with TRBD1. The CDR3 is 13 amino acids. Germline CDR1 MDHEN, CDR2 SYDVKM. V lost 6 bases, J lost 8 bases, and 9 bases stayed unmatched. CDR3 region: CASRRLTGHEAFF. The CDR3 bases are TGTGCCAGCAGGCGGTTGACAGGGCACGAAGCTTTCTTT.

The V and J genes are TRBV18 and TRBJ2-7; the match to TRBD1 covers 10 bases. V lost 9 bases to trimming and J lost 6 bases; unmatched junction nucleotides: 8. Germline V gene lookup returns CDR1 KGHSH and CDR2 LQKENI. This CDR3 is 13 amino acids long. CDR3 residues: CASGQGGSLEQYF. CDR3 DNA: TGTGCCAGTGGACAGGGGGGGTCCCTCGAGCAGTACTTC.